This T cell receptor (beta chain) was found in a study of early T cells in non-severe SARS-CoV-2 infection (dated by TCRdb to the early 2020s). The study in broad terms: Bulk RNA from unsorted whole blood was used for TCR sequencing, so alpha and beta chains could not be paired. Overall study outcomes, separate from this receptor: VDJdb matching was skewed toward anti-spike CD8 responses and likely underestimated virus-specific expansions by missing private and CD4 specificities.

This clonotype was detected many times. Its antigen remains undetermined. No clone much larger than this one lies a single base away; base qualities are absent. A distance of 6 bases separates the germline ends of V and J, which lose 3 bases and 3 bases respectively. The CDR3 runs 13 residues from the cysteine to the phenylalanine. Only the CDR3 portion is preserved as DNA: 39 bases, with reading frame beginning at the first base. From the germline V gene, CDR1 is KGHSH and CDR2 is LQKENI. Library method: 5' RACE. These reads were obtained on a NextSeq 500. The TCR library protocol attached unique molecular identifiers to individual cDNA molecules to correct for sequencing error and PCR bias. Both TCR alpha and beta chains were sequenced, and tight co-correlation was observed between alpha and beta sequence abundances in each sample. Regarding the original processing steps: Decombinator V4 was used to perform V gene, J gene and CDR3 annotation of TCR sequences. TCRs were defined as expanded if a significant change between any two time points was detected under a Poisson model with p below 0.0001. Abundances of TCRs were expressed as counts per million after normalisation to the total number of TCRs sequenced in each sample. TRAV1-2 paired with TRAJ12, TRAJ20 or TRAJ33 defined MAIT TCRs, while TRAV10 paired with TRAJ18 defined iNKT TCRs. VDJdb, accessed on 1 November 2021, was searched for TCRs annotated for CMV, EBV and SARS-CoV-2, and TCRs annotated for more than one antigen were excluded. The public reads were run again by TCRdb, first through fastp at Q25 and then through MiXCR, and only productive beta chains were kept. Identical CDR3 protein sequences are pooled into one entry, listed with their most common genes and DNA. TCRdb, not the original authors, processed these V and J calls. Within this sample are 60,000 or so distinct CDR3 sequences, with around 10% of them counted one time only. The ten biggest clones cover 15% to 20% of the sample.

Set within a cohort of healthcare workers in London, UK, this nested case-control study involved weekly PCR testing of nasopharyngeal swabs along with blood sampling. Healthcare workers were recruited between 23 and 31 March 2020, during the week of the UK lockdown, and were followed weekly for up to about 15 weeks. The sequenced material came from whole blood. This TCR was recovered from an adult who was a healthcare worker with PCR-confirmed SARS-CoV-2 infection or an uninfected control (not recorded which). The chain is assembled from TRBV18 and TRBJ1-5; the D gene is unclear. The CDR3: CASSPDINQPQHF. The sequenced DNA: TGTGCCAGCTCACCCGATATCAATCAGCCCCAGCATTTT.